This entry describes one TCR beta chain. Its target is not known. Sample barcodes and UMIs were carried by the TCR alpha and TCR beta cDNA libraries that 5'RACE generated with constant-segment primers. TCRdb itself ran the 5' RACE reads through MiXCR, one entry per CDR3 protein. This sample carries fewer than 450,000 distinct CDR3 sequences, roughly 21% of them seen once, and the ten largest clones take 9.5% to 15%. This specimen comes from a study of T-cell memory formation after mild COVID-19. V lost 0 bases to trimming and J lost 2 bases, with 8 bases between them. The germline V gene has CDR1 MNHEY and CDR2 SVGAGI. This CDR3 region has 14 residues. Points from the study as a whole: Second-wave clones reaching peak frequency on day 37 lacked confirmed SARS-CoV-2 specificity. Clones contracting over day 15 to 85 were CD4/CD8 balanced, with later expanders leaning CD4+.

The sample consisted of PBMCs or a T cell subset sorted from them (not recorded which). This TCR was sampled from an adult woman who had mild COVID-19 (a few samples of this study predate the infection). Cell type and time point are not known. The chain is built from TRBV6-5 and TRBJ2-7; D unresolved. The CDR3 is CASSYSVDPYEQYF. The CDR3 coding sequence is TGTGCCAGCAGTTACTCGGTTGACCCCTACGAGCAGTACTTC.